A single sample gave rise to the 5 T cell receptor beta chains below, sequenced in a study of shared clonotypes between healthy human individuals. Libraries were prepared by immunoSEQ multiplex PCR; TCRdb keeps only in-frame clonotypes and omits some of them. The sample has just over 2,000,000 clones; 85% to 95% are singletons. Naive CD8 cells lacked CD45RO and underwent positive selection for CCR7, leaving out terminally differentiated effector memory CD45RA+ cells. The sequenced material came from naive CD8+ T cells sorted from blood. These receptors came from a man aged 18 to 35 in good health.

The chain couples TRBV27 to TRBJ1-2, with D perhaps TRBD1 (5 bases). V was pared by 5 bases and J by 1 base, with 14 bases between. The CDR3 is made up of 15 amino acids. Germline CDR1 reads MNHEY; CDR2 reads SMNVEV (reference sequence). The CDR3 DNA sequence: TGTGCCAGCAGTGACCTTCCGACAGTTAACTATGGCTACACCTTC. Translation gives CASSDLPTVNYGYTF.

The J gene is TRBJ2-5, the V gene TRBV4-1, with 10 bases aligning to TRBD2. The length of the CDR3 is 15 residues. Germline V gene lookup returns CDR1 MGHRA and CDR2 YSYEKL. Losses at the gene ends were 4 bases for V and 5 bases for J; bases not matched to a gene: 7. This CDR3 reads CASSLLAGDLETQYF. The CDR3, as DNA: TGCGCCAGCAGCCTCCTAGCGGGGGATCTTGAGACCCAGTACTTC.

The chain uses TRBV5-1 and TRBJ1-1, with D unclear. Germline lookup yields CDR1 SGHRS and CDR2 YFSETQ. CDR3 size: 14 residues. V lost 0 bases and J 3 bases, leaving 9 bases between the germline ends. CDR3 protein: CASSLDNWDTEAFF. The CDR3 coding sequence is TGCGCCAGCAGCTTGGACAATTGGGACACTGAAGCTTTCTTT.

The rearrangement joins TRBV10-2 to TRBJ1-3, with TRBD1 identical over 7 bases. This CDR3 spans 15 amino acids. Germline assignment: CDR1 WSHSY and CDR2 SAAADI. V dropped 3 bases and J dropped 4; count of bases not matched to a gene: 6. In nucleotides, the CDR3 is TGCGCCAGCAGTGACCTTTCAGGGGGAGGAAACACCATATATTTT. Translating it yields CASSDLSGGGNTIYF.

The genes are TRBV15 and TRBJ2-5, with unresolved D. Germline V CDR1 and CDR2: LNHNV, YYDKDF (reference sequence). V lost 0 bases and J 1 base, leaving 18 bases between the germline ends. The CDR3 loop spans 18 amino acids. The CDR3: CATSRDADSSGLQETQYF. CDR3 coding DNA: TGTGCCACCAGCAGAGATGCCGATTCTTCAGGCCTCCAAGAGACCCAGTACTTC.